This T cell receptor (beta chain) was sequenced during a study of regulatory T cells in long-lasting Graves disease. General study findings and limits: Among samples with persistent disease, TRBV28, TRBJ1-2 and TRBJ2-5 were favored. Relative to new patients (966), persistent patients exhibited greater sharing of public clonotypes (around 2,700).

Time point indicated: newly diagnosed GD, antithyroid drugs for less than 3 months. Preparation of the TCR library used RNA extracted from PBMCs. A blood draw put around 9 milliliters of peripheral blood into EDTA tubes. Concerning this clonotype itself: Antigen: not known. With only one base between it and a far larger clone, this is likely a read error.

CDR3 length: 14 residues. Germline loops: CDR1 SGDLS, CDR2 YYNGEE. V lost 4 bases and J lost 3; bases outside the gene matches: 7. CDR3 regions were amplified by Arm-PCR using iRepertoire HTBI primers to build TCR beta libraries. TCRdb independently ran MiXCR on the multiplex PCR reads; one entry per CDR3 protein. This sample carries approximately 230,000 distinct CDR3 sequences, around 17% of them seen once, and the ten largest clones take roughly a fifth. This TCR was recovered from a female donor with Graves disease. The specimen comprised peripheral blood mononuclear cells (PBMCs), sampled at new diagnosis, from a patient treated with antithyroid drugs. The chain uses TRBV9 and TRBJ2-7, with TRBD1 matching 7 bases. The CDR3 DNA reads TGTGCCAGCAGCCCCGGGACAGCCATCTACGAGCAGTACTTC. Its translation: CASSPGTAIYEQYF.